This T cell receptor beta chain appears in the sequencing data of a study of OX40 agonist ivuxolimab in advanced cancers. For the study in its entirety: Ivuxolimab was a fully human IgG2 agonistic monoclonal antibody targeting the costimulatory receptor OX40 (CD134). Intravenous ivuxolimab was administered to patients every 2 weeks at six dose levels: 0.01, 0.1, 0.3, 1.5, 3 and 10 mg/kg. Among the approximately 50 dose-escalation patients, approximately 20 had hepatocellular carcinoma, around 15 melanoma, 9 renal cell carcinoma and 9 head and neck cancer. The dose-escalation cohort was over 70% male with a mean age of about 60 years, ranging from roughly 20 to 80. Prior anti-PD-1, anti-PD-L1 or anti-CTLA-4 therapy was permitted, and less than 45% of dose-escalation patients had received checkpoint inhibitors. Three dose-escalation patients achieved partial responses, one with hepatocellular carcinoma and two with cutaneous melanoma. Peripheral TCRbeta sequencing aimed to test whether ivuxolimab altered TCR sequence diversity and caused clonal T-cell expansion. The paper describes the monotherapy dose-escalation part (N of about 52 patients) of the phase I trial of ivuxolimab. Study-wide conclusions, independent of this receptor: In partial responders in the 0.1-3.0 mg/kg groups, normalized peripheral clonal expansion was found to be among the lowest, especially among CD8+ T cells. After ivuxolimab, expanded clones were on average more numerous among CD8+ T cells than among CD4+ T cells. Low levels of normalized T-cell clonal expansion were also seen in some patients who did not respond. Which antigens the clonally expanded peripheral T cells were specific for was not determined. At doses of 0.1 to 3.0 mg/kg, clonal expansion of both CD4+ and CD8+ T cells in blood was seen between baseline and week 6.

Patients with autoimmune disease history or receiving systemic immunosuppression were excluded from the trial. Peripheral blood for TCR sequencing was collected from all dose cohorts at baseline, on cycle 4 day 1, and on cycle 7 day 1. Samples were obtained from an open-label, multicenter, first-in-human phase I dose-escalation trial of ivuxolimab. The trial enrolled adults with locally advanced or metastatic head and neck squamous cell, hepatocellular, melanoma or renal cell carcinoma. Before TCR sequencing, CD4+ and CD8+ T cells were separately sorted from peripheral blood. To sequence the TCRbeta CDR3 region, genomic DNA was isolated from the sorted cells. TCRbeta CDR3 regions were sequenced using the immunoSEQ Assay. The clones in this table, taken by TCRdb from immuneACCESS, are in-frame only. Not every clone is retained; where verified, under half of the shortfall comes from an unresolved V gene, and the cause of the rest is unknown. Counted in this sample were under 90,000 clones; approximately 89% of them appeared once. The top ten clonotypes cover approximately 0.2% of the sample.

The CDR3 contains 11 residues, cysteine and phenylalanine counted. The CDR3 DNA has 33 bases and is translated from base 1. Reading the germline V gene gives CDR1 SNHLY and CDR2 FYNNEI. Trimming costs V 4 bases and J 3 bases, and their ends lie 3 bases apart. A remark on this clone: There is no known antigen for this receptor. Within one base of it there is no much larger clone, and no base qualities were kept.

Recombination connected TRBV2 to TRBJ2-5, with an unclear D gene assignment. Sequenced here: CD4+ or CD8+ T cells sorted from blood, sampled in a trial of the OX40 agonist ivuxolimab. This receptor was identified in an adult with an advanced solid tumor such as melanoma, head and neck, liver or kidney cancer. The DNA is TGTGCCAGCAGTGGCGAAGAGACCCAGTACTTC. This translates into CASSGEETQYF.